Below are 28 T cell receptor beta chains sequenced from a single sample in a study of molecular identifiers for immune sequencing clone quantification. From the PCR reads, TCRdb called clonotypes with MiXCR, one entry per CDR3 protein. This sample has some 680,000 distinct CDR3 sequences, with over 25% found just once. Material: naive CD8+ T cells from blood, with Jurkat cell RNA spiked in. The subset here: FACS-sorted CD8+CD4-CCR7+CD45RA+ naive T cells. All receptors derive from a human donor in good health. Some libraries in this study had Jurkat cell RNA spiked in.

A note on this clonotype: Sequence at one end of the junction differs from germline and may be a read error. The V call is TRBV27, the J call TRBJ2-1; the match to TRBD1 covers 8 bases. Germline CDR1 is MNHEY and CDR2 is SMNVEV (reference sequence). The CDR3 is made up of 14 amino acids. Here the CDR3 DNA reads TGTGCCAGCAGTTTAGCAGGGGGCCCCAATGCGCAGTTCTTC. This sequence encodes CASSLAGGPNAQFF.

The chain joins TRBV7-9 to TRBJ2-7; D perhaps matches TRBD1 (5 bases). CDR3 size: 13 residues. The germline V and J ends were trimmed by 8 bases and 5 bases, with 16 bases remaining between them. CDR1 and CDR2 (germline): SEHNR, FQNEAQ (reference sequence). CDR3 nucleotide sequence: TGTGCCAGCGCTGAGACTCTCAGGGACGAGCAGTACTTC. Its protein is CASAETLRDEQYF. Full variable domain (outside the CDR3, taken from reference TRBV7-9 and TRBJ2-7): DTGVSQNPRHKITKRGQNVTFRCDPISEHNRLYWYRQTLGQGPEFLTYFQNEAQLEKSRLLSDRFSAERPKGSFSTLEIQRTEQGDSAMYLCASAETLRDEQYFGPGTRLTVT.

This rearrangement joins TRBV20-1 to TRBJ2-7; weak D call: TRBD2 (5 bases). The CDR3 runs 14 residues. V was cut by 6 bases and J by 0 bases, with 15 bases left in between. The germline CDR1 and CDR2 sequences are DFQATT and SNEGSKA (reference sequence). The CDR3 loop reads CSAAPSLSSYEQYF. The CDR3 coding sequence is TGCAGTGCAGCCCCTAGCTTGAGCTCCTACGAGCAGTACTTC.

This clonotype was counted ten times or more. The J gene is TRBJ2-7, the V gene TRBV2, with 7 bases matching TRBD2. Germline V gene lookup returns CDR1 SNHLY and CDR2 FYNNEI. The CDR3 contains 14 residues. J lost 2 bases, V lost 5 bases, and 6 bases had no gene match. The CDR3 sequence is CASSLASGTYEQYF. CDR3 sequence (DNA): TGTGCCAGCAGTCTGGCTAGCGGTACCTACGAGCAGTACTTC.

This clonotype was found a few times. The V gene is TRBV5-6, the J gene TRBJ2-7; D is perhaps TRBD1 or TRBD2 (7 bases each). Per germline, CDR1 SGHDT and CDR2 YYEEEE. This CDR3 is built from 13 residues. With 5 bases removed from V and 7 bases from J, the gap between germline ends came to 16 bases. The CDR3 DNA reads as TGTGCCAGCAGTGTGGACAGGACTAGTGAGCAGTACTTC. This translates into CASSVDRTSEQYF.

This clonotype was seen more than once but under ten times. CDR3 bases: TGTGCCAGCAGTTATGACAGGGGTCACGAGCAGTACTTC. Translated, it gives CASSYDRGHEQYF. J is TRBJ2-7 and V is TRBV6-2 or TRBV6-3; 8 nucleotides match TRBD1. The CDR3 is made up of 13 amino acids. CDR1 is MNHEY, CDR2 SVGEGT, per germline. Trimming took 3 bases from V and 5 from J; bases not matched to a gene: 3.

This clonotype was detected only a few times. J is TRBJ2-7 and V is TRBV2; possibly TRBD2 for D (5 bases). Per germline, CDR1 SNHLY and CDR2 FYNNEI. The CDR3 spans 12 residues. V lost 6 bases, J lost 8 bases, and 14 bases lay in between. The DNA for the CDR3 is TGTGCCAGCAGACGCTCTGGGGAGAAGCAGTACTTC. Protein sequence: CASRRSGEKQYF. Complete variable domain (other parts from reference TRBV2 and TRBJ2-7): EPEVTQTPSHQVTQMGQEVILRCVPISNHLYFYWYRQILGQKVEFLVSFYNNEISEKSEIFDDQFSVERPDGSNFTLKIRSTKLEDSAMYFCASRRSGEKQYFGPGTRLTVT.

This clonotype was found many times. The chain couples TRBV3-1 to TRBJ1-1; TRBD1 matches at 11 bases. The germline gives CDR1 LGHDT, CDR2 YNNKEL (reference sequence). J gave up 7 bases and V 3 bases, and 7 bases lay outside the gene matches. CDR3 length: 15 amino acids. CDR3: CASSHRTGGVGEAFF. The CDR3 nucleotides are TGTGCCAGCAGCCACCGGACAGGGGGCGTTGGTGAAGCTTTCTTT.

This clonotype was observed at least ten times. This chain connects TRBV7-9 to TRBJ2-7, with 7 bases matching TRBD1. V lost 4 bases to trimming and J lost 4 bases; unmatched junction nucleotides: 7. Germline loops: CDR1 SEHNR, CDR2 FQNEAQ (reference sequence). CDR3 length equals 14 residues. CDR3 nucleotides: TGTGCCAGCAGCTCCCCGGGACAGCTATACGAGCAGTACTTC. Translated: CASSSPGQLYEQYF.

CDR3 in amino acids: CASSQSSTGFNGANVLTF. The CDR3 DNA follows: TGCGCCAGCAGCCAGTCTTCGACAGGGTTTAATGGGGCCAACGTCCTGACTTTC. J is TRBJ2-6 and V is TRBV4-3; 7 bases fit TRBD1. Trimming at V came to 3 bases and at J to 3 bases, leaving 11 bases not matched to a gene. The CDR3 runs 18 residues. Germline V gene lookup returns CDR1 LGHNA and CDR2 YSLEER.

The gene calls are TRBV7-9 and TRBJ2-2; 7 bases are a match to TRBD1. Unmatched junction bases numbered 14, after V lost 5 bases and J lost 2 bases. Germline V gene data show CDR1 as SEHNR and CDR2 as FQNEAQ (reference sequence). The CDR3 totals 18 residues. CDR3 residues: CASSPPDHRGDNTGELFF. CDR3 bases: TGTGCCAGCAGCCCACCAGATCACAGGGGCGACAACACCGGGGAGCTGTTTTTT.

This clonotype was picked up many times. The chain carries TRBV28 and TRBJ1-5; D remains unclear. V was cut by 5 bases and J by 4 bases, with 12 bases left in between. The germline gives CDR1 MDHEN, CDR2 SYDVKM. The length of the CDR3 is 14 residues. This chain's CDR3 is CASSIFTENQPQHF. Here the CDR3 DNA reads TGTGCCAGCAGTATATTTACGGAGAATCAGCCCCAGCATTTT.

CDR3 DNA: TGTGCCAGCAGCCGGAGGGACAAGAAGGGCGAGCAGTACTTC. Protein product: CASSRRDKKGEQYF. The genes are TRBV21-1 and TRBJ2-7; the table's D call, TRBD1, has no DNA check behind it. TRBV21-1 constitutes a pseudogene. The length of the CDR3 is 14 residues.

This clonotype was seen more than once but under ten times. The rearrangement uses TRBV7-2 and TRBJ1-5; D ambiguous. The CDR3 is 14 residues long. Per the germline V gene, CDR1 is SGHTA and CDR2 is FQGNSA. Trimming pared 1 base from V and 6 bases from J, leaving 10 bases between. The CDR3 protein is CASSLGEGRQPQHF. The CDR3 nucleotides are TGTGCCAGCAGCTTAGGGGAAGGACGTCAGCCCCAGCATTTT.

This chain links TRBV15 with TRBJ2-2, with no clear D. The CDR3 is 17 amino acids. Per germline, CDR1 LNHNV and CDR2 YYDKDF (reference sequence). Trimming stripped 0 bases from V and 4 bases from J, with 15 bases between. CDR3 nucleotides: TGTGCCACCAGCAGAGAAAGAGGAATGGTGGGCACCGGGGAGCTGTTTTTT. It is translated as CATSRERGMVGTGELFF.

In its sample, this clonotype was seen a few times. The chain carries TRBV13 and TRBJ2-1; 10 positions match TRBD2. Germline V gene lookup returns CDR1 PRHDT and CDR2 FYEKMQ (reference sequence). V lost 1 base to trimming and J lost 13 bases; unmatched junction nucleotides: 13. This CDR3 comprises 16 residues. CDR3 nucleotide sequence: TGTGCCAGCAGCTTAGAGCTAGCGGGGGCTCGAGGGCGACAGTTCTTC. As protein: CASSLELAGARGRQFF.

This clonotype was counted a few times. The chain links TRBV15 to TRBJ2-3, with D possibly matching TRBD2 (6 bases). The V end was cut by 6 bases, the J end by 2 bases, with 15 bases between. This CDR3 has 15 residues. CDR1 and CDR2 (germline): LNHNV, YYDKDF (reference sequence). The CDR3, as DNA: TGTGCCACCAGTACGGACTACTCGAACACAGATACGCAGTATTTT. Amino acids: CATSTDYSNTDTQYF. The whole variable domain, remainder taken from reference TRBV15 and TRBJ2-3, is DAMVIQNPRYQVTQFGKPVTLSCSQTLNHNVMYWYQQKSSQAPKLLFHYYDKDFNNEADTPDNFQSRRPNTSFCFLDIRSPGLGDTAMYLCATSTDYSNTDTQYFGPGTRLTVL.

V is TRBV11-2 and J is TRBJ2-1; 8 positions agree with TRBD2. CDR1 SGHAT and CDR2 FQNNGV come from the germline V gene. The CDR3 has 17 residues. The trim removed 1 base at V and 7 bases at J, leaving 12 bases unmatched. The CDR3 loop reads CASSLGSSGATGNEQFF. CDR3 sequence (DNA): TGTGCCAGCAGCTTAGGCAGTAGCGGGGCGACTGGTAATGAGCAGTTCTTC.

The chain is built from TRBV19 and TRBJ2-3, with 9 bases lining up with TRBD2. This CDR3 has 17 residues. J was trimmed by 2 bases and V by 5 bases; bases with no gene match: 11. Germline-derived CDR1 and CDR2 are LNHDA and SQIVND (reference sequence). The CDR3 is CASSPPRLAVYTDTQYF. The CDR3, as DNA: TGTGCCAGTAGTCCCCCAAGACTAGCGGTATACACAGATACGCAGTATTTT.

The table lists this clonotype with many counts. The rearrangement joins TRBV10-3 to TRBJ2-2; TRBD2 matches 9 bases. Germline lookup yields CDR1 ENHRY and CDR2 SYGVKD. The CDR3 covers 15 residues. Trimming removed 4 bases from V and 3 bases from J; junction bases left unmatched: 3. The CDR3 is CAISGSGSDTGELFF. DNA for the CDR3: TGTGCCATCAGTGGTAGCGGGAGTGACACCGGGGAGCTGTTTTTT.

This clonotype was found a few times. The chain employs TRBV12-3 or TRBV12-4 and TRBJ2-5; 7 bases agree with TRBD1. The CDR3 runs 14 residues. Unmatched junction bases numbered 8, after V lost 5 bases and J lost 5 bases. CDR3 sequence reads: CASSPYRGRETQYF. CDR3 sequence (DNA): TGTGCCAGCAGTCCATACAGGGGCCGGGAGACCCAGTACTTC.

This clonotype was detected a few times. This sequence joins TRBV3-1 and TRBJ1-2, with D possibly TRBD1 on 6 matching bases. CDR3 length equals 16 residues. V was shortened by 0 bases and J by 8 bases, with 19 bases between the two germline ends. Germline values: CDR1 LGHDT, CDR2 YNNKEL (reference sequence). CDR3 region: CASSQDRSRGRGGYTF. The CDR3 nucleotides are TGTGCCAGCAGCCAAGATCGAAGCAGGGGAAGAGGGGGCTACACCTTC.

The V and J genes are TRBV28 and TRBJ2-5; D is uncertain. The germline V gene encodes CDR1 MDHEN and CDR2 SYDVKM. Trimming cost V 6 bases and J 1 base, with 9 bases left between them. This CDR3 comprises 13 residues. Here the CDR3 reads CASSTQGQETQYF. CDR3 DNA sequence: TGTGCCAGCAGCACCCAAGGCCAAGAGACCCAGTACTTC.

This clonotype turned up a few times. The chain links TRBV20-1 to TRBJ2-3, with 7 bases matching TRBD2. Germline CDR1 reads DFQATT; CDR2 reads SNEGSKA (reference sequence). CDR3 length equals 15 residues. Unmatched junction bases numbered 8, after V lost 4 bases and J lost 1 base. The DNA for the CDR3 is TGCAGTGCTATGGGGCTAGCGGAACGCACAGATACGCAGTATTTT. This sequence encodes CSAMGLAERTDTQYF.

The gene calls are TRBV20-1 and TRBJ2-7; D ambiguous. This CDR3 contains 12 residues. CDR1 is DFQATT and CDR2 is SNEGSKA in the germline V gene (reference sequence). V gave up 6 bases and J gave up 2 bases, with 11 bases separating them. For the CDR3, the DNA is TGCAGTGCCTCGTGGCTCACCTACGAGCAGTACTTC. Amino acid sequence: CSASWLTYEQYF.

The chain joins TRBV28 to TRBJ2-5, with D perhaps TRBD1 or TRBD2 (7 bases each). Looked up from germline, CDR1 is MDHEN and CDR2 is SYDVKM. This CDR3 is built from 15 residues. This CDR3 is CTTQNPNRGGETQYF. The CDR3, as DNA: TGTACCACCCAGAATCCGAACAGGGGAGGGGAGACCCAGTACTTC.

Ten or more counts support this clonotype. This chain joins TRBV6-2 or TRBV6-3 and TRBJ2-5; 10 bases are a match to TRBD2. This CDR3 region has 17 residues. V lost 4 bases to trimming and J lost 2 bases; unmatched junction nucleotides: 10. Germline CDR1 MNHEY, CDR2 SVGEGT. CDR3 in DNA: TGTGCCAGCAGTTCCGGACTAGCGGAGGCCCTTCAAGAGACCCAGTACTTC. Translated, it gives CASSSGLAEALQETQYF.

The table lists this clonotype with a few counts. CDR3 coding DNA: TGTGCCAGCAGCCCAAGAGGTAGTTGGGAGACCCAGTACTTC. Protein sequence: CASSPRGSWETQYF. The V and J genes are TRBV11-2 and TRBJ2-5; D is unresolved. This CDR3 is 14 amino acids long. Trimming took 5 bases from V and 5 from J, leaving 15 bases between them. Germline V gene lookup returns CDR1 SGHAT and CDR2 FQNNGV.